Shown below are 10 T cell receptor beta chains from a single sample sequenced in a study of T cell responses to AZD1222 COVID-19 vaccine. Repertoires were generated with immunoSEQ multiplex PCR, while TCRdb's copy carries only in-frame clones and drops some. The sample yields roughly 70,000 clones, around 90% seen once. This specimen consisted of peripheral blood, obtained 28 days after the second dose of the MenACWY control vaccine. All receptors come from an adult who received the MenACWY meningococcal vaccine as a control.

The chain recombines TRBV11-2 with TRBJ2-5, with D perhaps TRBD1 (5 bases). Trimming removed 0 bases from V and 5 bases from J, with 10 bases in between. From germline, CDR1 is SGHAT and CDR2 FQNNGV. This CDR3 has 14 residues. In DNA, the CDR3 is TGTGCCAGCAGCTTAGATAGGGGATTGGAGACCCAGTACTTC. Protein sequence: CASSLDRGLETQYF.

This rearrangement joins TRBV6-6 to TRBJ1-1, with TRBD1 matching 7 bases. V lost 2 bases and J lost 7; bases outside the gene matches: 10. The CDR3 contains 15 residues. Looked up from germline, CDR1 is MNHNY and CDR2 is SVGAGI (reference sequence). In nucleotides, the CDR3 is TGTGCCAGCAGTTACGGGACAGACCCTACGAGTGAAGCTTTCTTT. It translates to CASSYGTDPTSEAFF.

This clone appeared a single time. This chain uses TRBV6-6 with TRBJ2-1; no firm D call. Trimming stripped 4 bases from V and 6 bases from J, with 10 bases between. Germline CDR1 MNHNY, CDR2 SVGAGI (reference sequence). The CDR3 loop spans 13 amino acids. CDR3 sequence: CASSLTPVNEQFF. Written as DNA, the CDR3 is TGTGCCAGCAGTTTAACACCTGTCAATGAGCAGTTCTTC.

V gene TRBV19 combines with J gene TRBJ2-3; D unclear. The V end lost 6 bases, the J end lost 5 bases, and 12 bases lay between the germline ends. This CDR3 region has 13 residues. Germline assignment: CDR1 LNHDA and CDR2 SQIVND (reference sequence). The CDR3 DNA is TGTGCCAGTAGCGTACCCCCCCAAGATACGCAGTATTTT. This sequence encodes CASSVPPQDTQYF.

The chain is built from TRBV27 and TRBJ1-5, with D perhaps matching TRBD1 (5 bases). Germline CDR1 and CDR2: MNHEY and SMNVEV (reference sequence). The CDR3 covers 15 residues. V was trimmed by 0 bases and J by 3 bases, leaving 9 bases between them. CDR3 in amino acids: CASSLSQGINQPQHF. CDR3 bases: TGTGCCAGCAGTTTATCTCAGGGTATCAATCAGCCCCAGCATTTT.

The CDR3 DNA follows: TGTGCCAGCAGTTTATTTGGGACTAGCGGGGGCTACGAGCAGTACTTC. Protein: CASSLFGTSGGYEQYF. This chain uses TRBV28 with TRBJ2-7, with TRBD2 matching 14 bases. Germline loops: CDR1 MDHEN, CDR2 SYDVKM. With V trimmed by 1 base and J by 3 bases, 2 bases remained unmatched. This CDR3 is 16 amino acids long.

This sequence joins TRBV5-1 and TRBJ1-3; 9 bases line up with TRBD1. Germline CDR1 is SGHRS and CDR2 is YFSETQ. The CDR3 runs 15 residues. V gave up 3 bases and J gave up 4 bases; unmatched junction bases: 5. In nucleotides, the CDR3 is TGCGCCAGCAGCTCCTCCGGGACAGGGGGAAACACCATATATTTT. This encodes CASSSSGTGGNTIYF.

This clone was seen a single time. This chain joins TRBV29-1 and TRBJ1-1, with 7 bases that match TRBD1. Trimming removed 8 bases from V and 5 bases from J; junction bases left unmatched: 11. The CDR3 covers 13 residues. CDR1 and CDR2 from the germline V gene are SQVTM and ANQGSEA. The CDR3 DNA follows: TGCAGCCATTACAGGGGCGGGAGGACTGAAGCTTTCTTT. Translating gives CSHYRGGRTEAFF.

The rearrangement uses TRBV2 and TRBJ1-4; no firm D call. The CDR3 has 12 residues. Germline CDR1 SNHLY, CDR2 FYNNEI. Trimming left V 8 bases short and J 8 bases short, with 12 bases between. This CDR3 is CASSAQQEKLFF. For the CDR3, the DNA is TGTGCCAGCTCTGCGCAGCAAGAAAAACTGTTTTTT.

Points on this clone: This sample includes further DNA sequences coding for the same CDR3. The chain links TRBV19 to TRBJ2-4; D perhaps matches TRBD1 (7 bases). The germline gives CDR1 LNHDA, CDR2 SQIVND (reference sequence). This CDR3 spans 14 amino acids. V was cut by 5 bases and J by 2 bases, with 10 bases left in between. The CDR3 spells CASSPGGTKNIQYF. In DNA form, the CDR3 reads TGTGCCAGTAGTCCAGGGGGGACCAAAAACATTCAGTACTTC.